The next 25 T cell receptor beta chains were all read from a single sample in a study of T-cell reconstitution after alpha-beta-depleted transplantation in children (dated by TCRdb to the mid-2010s). Library preparation was by PCR. For sequencing, an Illumina HiSeq 2500 was employed. TCR library preparation used molecular barcoding, with unique molecular identifiers applied to normalize quantification of the TCRbeta repertoire. TCRdb reanalyzed the raw reads on its own, using fastp at Q25 for trimming and MiXCR for clone calling, and kept in-frame beta chains. Under each unique CDR3 protein, matching rows form one entry showing the most common genes and DNA. The sample contains some 840,000 distinct CDR3 sequences, approximately 15% of them found a single time. Of the sample, approximately 5% is held by the ten largest clones. The sample's treatment or condition label, in plain terms: allogeneic hematopoietic cell transplantation with graft depleted of TCRalphabeta T cells and CD19 B cells.

The starting material was PBMCs, mostly from graft donor cells, obtained 360 days after TCRalphabeta/CD19-depleted stem cell transplant. These receptor sequences come from a male patient aged 10 to 17 who had a stem cell transplant for acute lymphoblastic leukemia, so the T cells may come from the graft donor.

This clonotype was found a few times. The chain uses TRBV5-1 and TRBJ1-1; TRBD1 matches at 7 bases. This CDR3 is 14 amino acids long. With 5 bases clipped from V and 7 bases from J, the junction kept 11 bases outside the gene matches. Germline V gives CDR1 SGHRS, CDR2 YFSETQ. In DNA, the CDR3 is TGCGCCAGCAGGTCCATTGACAGGGACTTTGAAGCTTTCTTT. It codes for CASRSIDRDFEAFF.

This clonotype has just a few counts. This chain connects TRBV4-1 to TRBJ2-7; D is unclear. This CDR3 region has 15 residues. Trimming stripped 2 bases from V and 3 bases from J, with 14 bases between. Germline V gene data show CDR1 as MGHRA and CDR2 as YSYEKL. The CDR3 loop reads CASSQSAGGNYEQYF. CDR3 bases: TGCGCCAGCAGCCAATCGGCCGGCGGCAACTACGAGCAGTACTTC.

This clonotype was seen a handful of times. In DNA form, the CDR3 reads TGCGCCAGCCAAAAACAGAGCCGCACAGATACGCAGTATTTT. Amino acid sequence: CASQKQSRTDTQYF. The V gene is TRBV5-1, the J gene TRBJ2-3, with D hard to call. CDR1 is SGHRS, CDR2 YFSETQ, per germline. The ends were cut back, 7 bases at V and 1 base at J, with 13 bases in the middle. The CDR3 runs 14 residues.

This clonotype has a handful of counts. This sequence joins TRBV6-5 and TRBJ2-1; a possible D gene is TRBD1 (6 bases). This CDR3 has 14 residues. Germline CDR1 and CDR2: MNHEY and SVGAGI. Between the trimmed V and J ends, which lost 2 bases and 5 bases, there was a span of 10 bases. This CDR3 is CASSYKDRNNEQFF. CDR3 DNA sequence: TGTGCCAGCAGTTACAAAGACAGGAACAATGAGCAGTTCTTC.

Concerning this clonotype: An end of the junction differs from the germline gene, which may be a read error. This rearrangement joins TRBV12-3 or TRBV12-4 to TRBJ2-1; 12 nucleotides agree with TRBD2. This CDR3 comprises 19 residues. The CDR3, as DNA: TGTACCAGCAGTTGGGGTCTAGCGGGAGGGAGAAGCTCCTACAATGAGCAGTTCTTC. The encoded protein is CTSSWGLAGGRSSYNEQFF.

The chain joins TRBV7-9 to TRBJ1-5; TRBD1 matches at 7 bases. The CDR3 is made up of 14 amino acids. Germline loops: CDR1 SEHNR, CDR2 FQNEAQ (reference sequence). J lost 8 bases, V lost 7 bases, and 11 bases had no gene match. Here the CDR3 reads CASTIGGGREPQHF. CDR3 nucleotides: TGTGCCAGCACTATTGGAGGGGGCAGGGAGCCCCAGCATTTT.

This clonotype has only a few counts. The chain carries TRBV19 and TRBJ2-3; D is ambiguous. The CDR3 extends over 12 amino acids. CDR1 and CDR2 from the germline V gene are LNHDA and SQIVND (reference sequence). The V end lost 10 bases, the J end lost 5 bases, and 13 bases lay between the germline ends. The CDR3 nucleotides read TGTGCCAAACCCTGGAAGAGAGATACGCAGTATTTT. Translating gives CAKPWKRDTQYF.

This clonotype was counted ten times or more. The chain couples TRBV12-3 or TRBV12-4 to TRBJ1-1; D unresolved. This CDR3 has 13 residues. Trimming stripped 6 bases from V and 6 bases from J, with 14 bases between. CDR3 residues: CASSRVVVAEAFF. CDR3 in DNA: TGTGCCAGCAGCCGAGTGGTAGTCGCTGAAGCTTTCTTT.

In this sample, this clonotype turned up a few times. This chain connects TRBV7-3 to TRBJ1-6, with 9 bases aligning to TRBD1. The CDR3 covers 14 residues. V lost 5 bases to trimming and J lost 9 bases; unmatched junction nucleotides: 5. Germline-derived CDR1 and CDR2 are SGHTA and FQGTGA. CDR3 bases: TGTGCCAGCAGCATTACAGGGGGCCTTTCACCCCTCCACTTT. Translating it yields CASSITGGLSPLHF.

For the CDR3, the DNA is TGTGCCAGCAGTTTAGCTAGCGGGAGACAGACCCAGTACTTC. Translation gives CASSLASGRQTQYF. This chain joins TRBV12-3 or TRBV12-4 and TRBJ2-5, with TRBD2 matching over 9 bases. The V and J ends lost 0 bases and 6 bases, in that order; junction bases with no gene match: 2. This CDR3 spans 14 amino acids.

The chain recombines TRBV5-1 with TRBJ2-7, with TRBD2 matching 11 bases. Unmatched junction bases numbered 13, after V lost 4 bases and J lost 4 bases. The germline V gene has CDR1 SGHRS and CDR2 YFSETQ. CDR3 size: 17 residues. CDR3 amino acids: CASSAGLAGKPVYEQYF. DNA for the CDR3: TGCGCCAGCAGCGCAGGACTAGCGGGCAAACCCGTTTACGAGCAGTACTTC.

This clonotype showed up just a few times. DNA of the CDR3: TGTGCCAGCACTTCCGAAACCGGAAGCGGGAACGAGCAGTTCTTC. It encodes CASTSETGSGNEQFF. The chain uses TRBV6-2 or TRBV6-3 and TRBJ2-1, with 7 nucleotides matching TRBD2. V lost 7 bases, J lost 10 bases, and 16 bases stayed unmatched. CDR1 is MNHEY, CDR2 SVGEGT, per germline. The CDR3 spans 15 residues.

This chain connects TRBV7-9 to TRBJ2-3; 7 nucleotides agree with TRBD2. V lost 4 bases to trimming and J lost 5 bases; unmatched junction nucleotides: 9. The CDR3 spans 15 residues. Looked up from germline, CDR1 is SEHNR and CDR2 is FQNEAQ (reference sequence). The CDR3 DNA reads TGTGCCAGCAGCTGGTCGGGAGGATCCATAGATACGCAGTATTTT. Encoded protein: CASSWSGGSIDTQYF.

This clonotype came up a few times. This chain connects TRBV3-1 to TRBJ2-2, with D perhaps TRBD1 or TRBD2 (5 bases each). Germline V gene sequence: CDR1 LGHDT, CDR2 YNNKEL (reference sequence). This CDR3 has 14 amino acids. V lost 2 bases and J lost 6, with 10 bases in between. The CDR3 nucleotides are TGTGCCAGCAGCCAACCCGGGGCCCCCGGGGAGCTGTTTTTT. It codes for CASSQPGAPGELFF. The full variable domain, its missing parts supplied by reference TRBV3-1 and TRBJ2-2, is DTAVSQTPKYLVTQMGNDKSIKCEQNLGHDTMYWYKQDSKKFLKIMFSYNNKELIINETVPNRFSPKSPDKAHLNLHINSLELGDSAVYFCASSQPGAPGELFFGEGSRLTVL.

This clonotype came up a few times. The rearrangement uses TRBV3-1 and TRBJ2-7, with 7 nucleotides matching TRBD2. Germline loops: CDR1 LGHDT, CDR2 YNNKEL (reference sequence). The length of the CDR3 is 16 residues. Trimming took 4 bases from V and 3 from J; bases not matched to a gene: 12. CDR3 coding DNA: TGTGCCAGCAGCCCTTCCGAAGGCGGGAGTTACTACGAGCAGTACTTC. It encodes CASSPSEGGSYYEQYF.

There are a few counts of this clonotype. The genes are TRBV10-1 and TRBJ2-5; the D gene is possibly TRBD2 (5 bases). The V and J ends lost 2 bases and 5 bases respectively, with 15 bases between them. There are 15 residues in the CDR3. Germline CDR1 WNHNN, CDR2 SYGVQD (reference sequence). CDR3 DNA: TGCGCCAGCAGTGAGAGAAAGGGAGAGAGGGAGACCCAGTACTTC. It codes for CASSERKGERETQYF.

Only a few counts were recorded for this clonotype. The rearrangement links TRBV7-6 to TRBJ2-7, with 7 bases matching TRBD1. The CDR3 covers 16 residues. V dropped 5 bases and J dropped 3; count of bases not matched to a gene: 13. The V gene's germline CDR1 is SGHVS and CDR2 FNYEAQ. The CDR3 nucleotides are TGTGCCAGCAGCAATAGGCGAACAGGGGAATTCTACGAGCAGTACTTC. Translated: CASSNRRTGEFYEQYF.

This clonotype has more than one count but fewer than ten. The rearrangement joins TRBV4-2 to TRBJ1-6; D gene ambiguous. The CDR3 totals 14 residues. The ends were cut back, 4 bases at V and 2 bases at J, with 6 bases in the middle. Germline CDR1 is LGHNA and CDR2 is YNFKEQ. CDR3 DNA sequence: TGTGCCAGCAGCCTCGGGGCCTATAATTCACCCCTCCACTTT. It yields the protein CASSLGAYNSPLHF.

This clonotype was seen more than once but under ten times. The chain employs TRBV11-1 and TRBJ2-3, with D unclear. Germline CDR1 SGHAT, CDR2 FQDESV (reference sequence). The CDR3 is 14 amino acids. Trimming cost V 3 bases and J 2 bases, with 9 bases left between them. The CDR3: CASSFRINTDTQYF. The CDR3 region has the DNA TGTGCCAGCAGCTTCAGGATAAACACAGATACGCAGTATTTT.

This chain uses TRBV20-1 with TRBJ2-1; 8 bases fit TRBD1. Germline CDR1 is DFQATT and CDR2 is SNEGSKA (reference sequence). V shed 4 bases, J shed 0 bases, and the junction held 2 bases outside the gene matches. This CDR3 region has 14 residues. The CDR3 DNA is TGCAGTGCTACGGACAGGGTCTCCTACAATGAGCAGTTCTTC. Translation gives CSATDRVSYNEQFF.

The chain couples TRBV5-1 to TRBJ2-6; D might be TRBD1 (6 bases). Trimming left V 1 base short and J 2 bases short, with 16 bases between. In germline, CDR1 is SGHRS, CDR2 YFSETQ. The CDR3 length is 18 residues. The CDR3 loop is CASSLNGGRPPGANVLTF. CDR3 coding DNA: TGCGCCAGCAGCTTGAATGGGGGCCGCCCCCCTGGGGCCAACGTCCTGACTTTC.

A few counts support this clonotype. This chain uses TRBV12-3 or TRBV12-4 with TRBJ2-6; tentative D call: TRBD1 (5 bases). This CDR3 contains 14 residues. V dropped 10 bases and J dropped 2 bases, with 12 bases sitting between them. The CDR3 reads CATSSGTGANVLTF. CDR3 sequence (DNA): TGTGCCACCTCGTCAGGGACTGGGGCCAACGTCCTGACTTTC.

This clonotype turned up a few times. The chain carries TRBV21-1 and TRBJ2-1; the DNA was not compared with TRBD2, the D call given in the table. TRBV21-1 is assigned pseudogene status. The CDR3 contains 17 residues. This CDR3 reads CASRPRETSGGYNEQFF. CDR3 DNA: TGTGCCAGCAGGCCCCGGGAGACTAGCGGGGGATACAATGAGCAGTTCTTC.

This clonotype has only one observation. Germline and junction disagree at one end, which may indicate a read error. CDR3 amino acids: CASSVDLGNEQFF. DNA of the CDR3: TGTGCCAGTAGTGTAGACTTGGGGAATGAGCAGTTCTTC. V usage is TRBV19 and J usage is TRBJ2-1; the D is unclear. Germline loops: CDR1 LNHDA, CDR2 SQIVND (reference sequence). This CDR3 is 13 amino acids long. Based on the CDR3 plus reference TRBV19 and TRBJ2-1, the full variable domain is DGGITQSPKYLFRKEGQNVTLSCEQNLNHDAMYWYRQDPGQGLRLIYYSQIVNDFQKGDIAEGYSVSREKKESFPLTVTSAQKNPTAFYLCASSVDLGNEQFFGPGTRLTVL.

This clonotype has more than one count but fewer than ten. This chain connects TRBV6-1 to TRBJ2-4, with 7 bases identical to TRBD1. J lost 5 bases, V lost 8 bases, and 9 bases had no gene match. The germline CDR1 and CDR2 sequences are MNHNS and SASEGT. There are 14 residues in the CDR3. As DNA, the CDR3 is TGTGCCAGCTCTAAAACAGGGGCAGAAAACATTCAGTACTTC. Translating gives CASSKTGAENIQYF.